The 17 T cell receptor beta chains presented below share a single source sample, sequenced in a study of T cell clones after liver transplantation. TCRdb's table, derived via immunoSEQ multiplex PCR, lists solely in-frame clones and lacks some. The data show nearly 15,000 clones, around 90% seen once. This material consisted of CD8+ T cells from blood, taken before liver transplant. The source is a human donor who received a liver transplant.

The chain employs TRBV2 and TRBJ1-1; D is ambiguous. Deletions cut 6 bases from V and 3 bases from J, with 5 bases between. CDR3 length: 11 amino acids. Germline assignment: CDR1 SNHLY and CDR2 FYNNEI. This CDR3 reads CASRLYTEAFF. CDR3 DNA: TGTGCCAGCAGGTTGTACACTGAAGCTTTCTTT.

CDR3 region: CASSQRVTGDSPLHF. CDR3 nucleotide sequence: TGTGCCAGCAGCCAAAGAGTTACAGGGGATTCACCCCTCCACTTT. The chain links TRBV4-2 to TRBJ1-6; 7 bases agree with TRBD1. The J segment lost 8 bases and the V segment lost 2 bases, leaving 6 bases of the junction unmatched. Germline loops: CDR1 LGHNA, CDR2 YNFKEQ. CDR3 length: 15 amino acids.

The V gene is TRBV23-1, the J gene TRBJ2-3; no definite D call. TRBV23-1 is labeled an ORF, and its function is uncertain. The CDR3 consists of 15 residues. V lost 0 bases to trimming and J lost 0 bases, with 7 bases between them. CDR3 nucleotide sequence: TGCGCCAGCAGTCAATCAGAGGATAGCACAGATACGCAGTATTTT. Translated, it gives CASSQSEDSTDTQYF.

The gene calls are TRBV4-3 and TRBJ2-1; D might be TRBD2 (5 bases). CDR3 length: 16 residues. Trimming took 0 bases from V and 9 from J, leaving 18 bases between them. Germline V gene sequence: CDR1 LGHNA, CDR2 YSLEER. The CDR3 loop reads CASSQEAWGDGSEQFF. Here the CDR3 DNA reads TGCGCCAGCAGCCAAGAGGCTTGGGGAGATGGGAGTGAGCAGTTCTTC.

This chain links TRBV16 with TRBJ1-1; D perhaps matches TRBD1 (5 bases). Trimming took off 0 bases at V and 5 bases at J, with 13 bases between the two ends. This CDR3 is 15 amino acids long. CDR1 and CDR2 (germline): KGHSY, FQNENV. CDR3 in amino acids: CASSQSPGEVTEAFF. Here the CDR3 DNA reads TGTGCCAGCAGCCAATCGCCGGGGGAGGTTACTGAAGCTTTCTTT.

The genes are TRBV7-9 and TRBJ2-7, with 7 positions matching TRBD1. The trim removed 5 bases at V and 2 bases at J, leaving 6 bases unmatched. CDR3 size: 14 residues. Germline V gene lookup returns CDR1 SEHNR and CDR2 FQNEAQ (reference sequence). CDR3 sequence: CASSLPGQTYEQYF. The CDR3 nucleotides are TGTGCCAGCAGCCTTCCGGGACAGACCTACGAGCAGTACTTC.

The chain uses TRBV27 and TRBJ2-1; a possible D gene is TRBD1 (6 bases). The germline V gene encodes CDR1 MNHEY and CDR2 SMNVEV (reference sequence). The CDR3 has 14 amino acids. With 8 bases removed from V and 8 bases from J, the gap between germline ends came to 19 bases. The CDR3 DNA is TGTGCCAGCGTTGAGGAGTGGGGGCAACATGAGCAGTTCTTC. Amino acid sequence: CASVEEWGQHEQFF.

V and J are TRBV6-5 and TRBJ1-1; 7 bases are a match to TRBD1. V gave up 2 bases and J gave up 1 base; unmatched junction bases: 4. The CDR3 totals 15 residues. Germline CDR1 reads MNHEY; CDR2 reads SVGAGI. This CDR3 reads CASSYQGQKNTEAFF. DNA for the CDR3: TGTGCCAGCAGTTACCAGGGACAGAAGAACACTGAAGCTTTCTTT.

The chain combines TRBV13 with TRBJ2-7, with 10 nucleotides matching TRBD2. The CDR3 consists of 15 residues. Germline loops: CDR1 PRHDT, CDR2 FYEKMQ (reference sequence). The V segment lost 5 bases and the J segment 4 bases; nucleotides outside the gene matches: 8. CDR3 residues: CASSRGASGSYEQYF. The DNA for the CDR3 is TGTGCCAGCAGCCGGGGAGCTAGCGGGAGTTACGAGCAGTACTTC.

The V gene is TRBV28, the J gene TRBJ1-1; no clear D gene. The CDR3 has 13 residues. CDR1 is MDHEN and CDR2 is SYDVKM in the germline V gene. The germline V and J ends were trimmed by 3 bases and 1 base, with 6 bases remaining between them. CDR3 sequence reads: CASSFPANTEAFF. The CDR3 DNA reads as TGTGCCAGCAGTTTTCCCGCGAACACTGAAGCTTTCTTT.

The chain has TRBV4-1 and TRBJ1-5; TRBD1 matches at 9 bases. Germline V CDR1 and CDR2: MGHRA, YSYEKL. With V trimmed by 1 base and J by 2 bases, 0 bases remained unmatched. The CDR3 runs 15 residues. CDR3: CASSQGTGGNQPQHF. The CDR3 bases are TGCGCCAGCAGCCAAGGGACAGGGGGCAATCAGCCCCAGCATTTT.

V is TRBV7-3 and J is TRBJ2-3; 7 positions match TRBD2. J lost 2 bases, V lost 2 bases, and 7 bases had no gene match. Germline V gives CDR1 SGHTA, CDR2 FQGTGA. The length of the CDR3 is 16 residues. The CDR3 DNA follows: TGTGCCAGCAGCTTATTAAGCGGGACCCTCACAGATACGCAGTATTTT. Translating gives CASSLLSGTLTDTQYF.

This CDR3 reads CASSQEWSPGYPLEQFF. CDR3 nucleotides: TGCGCCAGCAGCCAAGAATGGAGTCCGGGATACCCGCTTGAGCAGTTCTTC. This rearrangement joins TRBV4-1 to TRBJ2-1; TRBD2 might be the D (5 bases). The CDR3 is 17 residues long. The V end was cut by 0 bases, the J end by 9 bases, with 21 bases between. CDR1 and CDR2 from the germline V gene are MGHRA and YSYEKL.

The V gene is TRBV6-1, the J gene TRBJ1-4; D unresolved. CDR1 MNHNS and CDR2 SASEGT come from the germline V gene. Trimming removed 5 bases at V and 11 bases at J, with 9 bases between. This CDR3 has 11 residues. This CDR3 reads CASSTDGKLFF. The CDR3 DNA follows: TGTGCCAGCAGTACCGACGGGAAACTGTTTTTT.

The sample holds one count of this clone. The identical CDR3 is also encoded by other nucleotide sequences in the sample. CDR3 residues: CASSPGGAYNEQFF. CDR3 DNA sequence: TGTGCCAGTAGTCCAGGAGGGGCTTACAATGAGCAGTTCTTC. V and J are TRBV19 and TRBJ2-1, with D possibly TRBD2 on 6 matching bases. Germline CDR1 LNHDA, CDR2 SQIVND (reference sequence). V was cut by 5 bases and J by 4 bases, with 12 bases left in between. The CDR3 contains 14 residues.

The chain is built from TRBV2 and TRBJ2-7; D might be TRBD2 (6 bases). The CDR3 contains 16 residues. The V gene lost 3 bases and the J gene lost 1 base, with 16 bases spanning the gap. From germline, CDR1 is SNHLY and CDR2 FYNNEI. CDR3 sequence (DNA): TGTGCCAGCAGTGAGAGACGGGAGTGGTTTTCCTACGAGCAGTACTTC. It encodes CASSERREWFSYEQYF. Filled out from reference TRBV2 and TRBJ2-7, the complete variable domain reads EPEVTQTPSHQVTQMGQEVILRCVPISNHLYFYWYRQILGQKVEFLVSFYNNEISEKSEIFDDQFSVERPDGSNFTLKIRSTKLEDSAMYFCASSERREWFSYEQYFGPGTRLTVT.

The chain employs TRBV10-3 and TRBJ2-3; TRBD1 agrees at 7 bases. Germline V gives CDR1 ENHRY, CDR2 SYGVKD. The CDR3 totals 16 residues. Trimming cost V 6 bases and J 3 bases; bases outside gene matches: 12. The CDR3 is CAISNMDRTDTDTQYF. CDR3 nucleotides: TGTGCCATCAGCAATATGGACAGGACCGATACAGATACGCAGTATTTT.